A single sample gave rise to the 19 T cell receptor beta chains below, sequenced in a study of a mutant IDH1 vaccine in newly diagnosed glioma. The method was immunoSEQ multiplex PCR; TCRdb's version includes in-frame clones alone and lacks a portion of them. The sample holds about 43,000 clones, 65% to 85% seen once. Their antigen targets remain unknown. Time point described: week 23, last vaccination. Every vaccination contained 300 ug of the mutant IDH1 20-mer peptide and was paired with topical imiquimod. The sample was PBMCs, taken from a glioma patient whose treatment included an IDH1 peptide vaccine. The source is a woman aged 18-29 years with glioma. Some clones in this sample may be carry-over from other donors' samples.

The chain joins TRBV6-4 to TRBJ1-5; 7 nucleotides agree with TRBD1. Germline loops: CDR1 MRHNA, CDR2 SNTAGT. This CDR3 contains 17 residues. Germline trimming cut 3 bases from V and 0 bases from J; bases unmatched to any gene: 8. The CDR3 DNA follows: TGTGCCAGCAGTGATACTGACAGGGAAGATAGCAATCAGCCCCAGCATTTT. Translation: CASSDTDREDSNQPQHF.

This chain joins TRBV19 and TRBJ2-5; weak D call: TRBD2 (5 bases). CDR1 is LNHDA, CDR2 SQIVND, per germline (reference sequence). The CDR3 consists of 15 residues. V gave up 5 bases and J gave up 2 bases, with 15 bases separating them. The CDR3: CASSPRTGRQETQYF. Written as DNA, the CDR3 is TGTGCCAGTAGTCCCCGGACTGGGCGTCAAGAGACCCAGTACTTC.

This clone is a singleton in its sample. The chain has TRBV5-6 and TRBJ2-7; no firm D call. The length of the CDR3 is 13 residues. The ends were cut back, 1 base at V and 0 bases at J, with 5 bases in the middle. From germline, CDR1 is SGHDT and CDR2 YYEEEE. This chain's CDR3 is CASSLQNSYEQYF. DNA for the CDR3: TGTGCCAGCAGCTTGCAGAACTCCTACGAGCAGTACTTC.

This clone was counted once. CDR3 DNA: TGTGCCAGCAGTGAGAGTTGGGCGAGCTCCTATAATTCACCCCTCCACTTT. Its translation: CASSESWASSYNSPLHF. This sequence joins TRBV2 and TRBJ1-6; D not certain. Looked up from germline, CDR1 is SNHLY and CDR2 is FYNNEI. V lost 3 bases to trimming and J lost 0 bases, with 12 bases between them. The CDR3 loop spans 17 amino acids.

The gene calls are TRBV5-4 and TRBJ1-3; 7 nucleotides line up with TRBD1. Per the germline V gene, CDR1 is SGHNT and CDR2 is YYREEE (reference sequence). CDR3 length equals 14 residues. V lost 1 base, J lost 2 bases, and 0 bases stayed unmatched. In nucleotides, the CDR3 is TGTGCCAGCAGCTTGACAGGGGCTGGAAACACCATATATTTT. Protein: CASSLTGAGNTIYF.

Only one count was recorded for this clone. The rearrangement links TRBV5-1 to TRBJ2-7, with a weak D call TRBD1 (6 bases). V lost 4 bases to trimming and J lost 3 bases, with 20 bases between them. The V gene's germline CDR1 is SGHRS and CDR2 YFSETQ. This CDR3 has 16 residues. Here the CDR3 reads CASSPRGDNGRYEQYF. The CDR3 DNA reads as TGCGCCAGCAGCCCCCGTGGGGACAATGGACGCTACGAGCAGTACTTC. Variable domain in full (rest from reference TRBV5-1 and TRBJ2-7): KAGVTQTPRYLIKTRGQQVTLSCSPISGHRSVSWYQQTPGQGLQFLFEYFSETQRNKGNFPGRFSGRQFSNSRSEMNVSTLELGDSALYLCASSPRGDNGRYEQYFGPGTRLTVT.

This clone was picked up a small number of times. The chain has TRBV6-1 and TRBJ1-1, with 8 positions matching TRBD1. Germline-derived CDR1 and CDR2 are MNHNS and SASEGT. This CDR3 is built from 14 residues. Trimming took 5 bases from V and 3 from J; bases not matched to a gene: 5. CDR3 amino acids: CASSSRGPDTEAFF. In DNA, the CDR3 is TGTGCCAGCAGTTCCAGGGGGCCAGACACTGAAGCTTTCTTT.

The V and J genes are TRBV6-5 and TRBJ2-3; D may be TRBD2 (7 bases). The V gene's germline CDR1 is MNHEY and CDR2 SVGAGI. The CDR3 consists of 14 residues. V shed 5 bases and J shed 2 bases, with 11 bases lying between them. In DNA, the CDR3 is TGTGCCAGCAGTCCGGGGGGCCCCACAGATACGCAGTATTTT. Protein sequence: CASSPGGPTDTQYF.

The CDR3 DNA follows: TGTGCCAGCACCCCGGGACAGGGAAACTATGGCTACACCTTC. Its translation: CASTPGQGNYGYTF. The chain uses TRBV6-1 and TRBJ1-2; 9 nucleotides agree with TRBD1. Germline V gives CDR1 MNHNS, CDR2 SASEGT. V was pared by 7 bases and J by 2 bases, with 5 bases of the junction left unmatched. This CDR3 spans 14 amino acids.

This chain connects TRBV6-1 to TRBJ1-6; D unclear. The CDR3 contains 12 residues. V shed 3 bases and J shed 9 bases, with 6 bases lying between them. In germline, CDR1 is MNHNS, CDR2 SASEGT. CDR3 in amino acids: CASSDGFSPLHF. DNA of the CDR3: TGTGCCAGCAGTGACGGATTTTCACCCCTCCACTTT.

The sample holds one count of this clone. The chain employs TRBV27 and TRBJ1-2; possible D gene TRBD1, 6 bases. V lost 5 bases and J 4 bases, leaving 11 bases between the germline ends. Germline CDR1 MNHEY, CDR2 SMNVEV (reference sequence). There are 13 residues in the CDR3. CDR3 nucleotides: TGTGCCAGCAGTCTACAGGGTTTCTATGGCTACACCTTC. It yields the protein CASSLQGFYGYTF.

Notes on this clone: Other DNA sequences in the same sample also yield this CDR3. CDR3 nucleotide sequence: TGTGCCAGCAGCTTGGAGGGACCGCTGAACACTGAAGCTTTCTTT. Its translation: CASSLEGPLNTEAFF. The chain combines TRBV5-4 with TRBJ1-1; perhaps TRBD1 as D (5 bases). From germline, CDR1 is SGHNT and CDR2 YYREEE (reference sequence). The CDR3 is made up of 15 amino acids. V dropped 0 bases and J dropped 0 bases, with 9 bases sitting between them.

J is TRBJ2-3 and V is TRBV6-4; 9 bases align to TRBD1. V lost 6 bases and J lost 1; bases outside the gene matches: 2. This CDR3 region has 14 residues. CDR1 MRHNA and CDR2 SNTAGT come from the germline V gene. CDR3 residues: CASSTGGGTDTQYF. CDR3 in DNA: TGTGCCAGCAGCACAGGGGGCGGCACAGATACGCAGTATTTT.

By its share, this clone is medium-sized (0.01 to 0.1%). The rearrangement links TRBV30 to TRBJ1-4; no definite D call. The CDR3 spans 14 residues. Germline values: CDR1 GTSNPN, CDR2 SVGIG (reference sequence). The ends were cut back, 0 bases at V and 8 bases at J, with 13 bases in the middle. CDR3: CAWSVRTDLEKLFF. The CDR3 coding sequence is TGTGCCTGGAGTGTACGGACTGACTTGGAAAAACTGTTTTTT.

The CDR3: CASRGRLGQPQHF. The DNA of the CDR3 is TGTGCCAGTAGGGGGAGACTAGGGCAGCCCCAGCATTTT. The chain combines TRBV19 with TRBJ1-5; no reliable D call. V dropped 6 bases and J dropped 7 bases, with 13 bases sitting between them. The CDR3 extends over 13 amino acids. Germline V lookup: CDR1 LNHDA, CDR2 SQIVND (reference sequence). Filled out from reference TRBV19 and TRBJ1-5, the complete variable domain reads DGGITQSPKYLFRKEGQNVTLSCEQNLNHDAMYWYRQDPGQGLRLIYYSQIVNDFQKGDIAEGYSVSREKKESFPLTVTSAQKNPTAFYLCASRGRLGQPQHFGDGTRLSIL.

The chain employs TRBV7-6 and TRBJ1-1; 7 nucleotides line up with TRBD1. Germline CDR1 is SGHVS and CDR2 is FNYEAQ. CDR3 length: 13 residues. V dropped 1 base and J dropped 6; count of bases not matched to a gene: 2. The CDR3 DNA follows: TGTGCCAGCAGCTTAGGACAGGGATCTGAAGCTTTCTTT. It specifies CASSLGQGSEAFF. The whole variable domain, remainder taken from reference TRBV7-6 and TRBJ1-1, is GAGVSQSPRYKVTKRGQDVALRCDPISGHVSLYWYRQALGQGPEFLTYFNYEAQQDKSGLPNDRFSAERPEGSISTLTIQRTEQRDSAMYRCASSLGQGSEAFFGQGTRLTVV.

The rearrangement joins TRBV19 to TRBJ1-2; D is unclear. V was shortened by 10 bases and J by 5 bases, with 17 bases between the two germline ends. Germline-derived CDR1 and CDR2 are LNHDA and SQIVND (reference sequence). The CDR3 is 13 amino acids. CDR3 in DNA: TGTGCCACGAGGAGGGCCCCTATGTATGGCTACACCTTC. Amino acids: CATRRAPMYGYTF.

This clone was observed a single time. The chain is built from TRBV6-1 and TRBJ1-2; the match to TRBD1 covers 9 bases. Germline CDR1 and CDR2: MNHNS and SASEGT. There are 15 residues in the CDR3. V lost 4 bases and J lost 6; bases outside the gene matches: 9. As DNA, the CDR3 is TGTGCCAGCAGTGCCGGACAGGGGAAGAAAAATGGCTACACCTTC. Translating it yields CASSAGQGKKNGYTF.

The chain combines TRBV19 with TRBJ1-1, with TRBD1 as a possible D gene (5 bases). The germline V and J ends were trimmed by 9 bases and 4 bases, with 18 bases remaining between them. Germline CDR1 is LNHDA and CDR2 is SQIVND (reference sequence). The CDR3 runs 14 residues. The DNA of the CDR3 is TGTGCCAGCAGCATCGGGGGAGGTCGCACTGAAGCTTTCTTT. It codes for CASSIGGGRTEAFF.